This section outlines one TCR beta chain sequence together with its context. Generated by immunoSEQ multiplex PCR, the TCRdb table keeps only in-frame clones and is missing some. The repertoire holds about 40,000 clones, with 83% as singletons. This specimen comes from a study of PD-L1 blockade in urothelial cancer. V lost 4 bases and J 6 bases, leaving 9 bases between the germline ends. The germline CDR1 and CDR2 sequences are KGHSH and LQKENI. This CDR3 has 13 residues. This rearrangement joins TRBV18 to TRBJ2-2; D is unclear. The sequenced sample was PBMCs, obtained around atezolizumab (anti-PD-L1) treatment. The source of this sequence is a man aged 55 to 70 with urothelial cancer. Here the CDR3 DNA reads TGTGCCAGCTCACGAGAATTTCCCGGGGAGCTGTTTTTT. As protein: CASSREFPGELFF.